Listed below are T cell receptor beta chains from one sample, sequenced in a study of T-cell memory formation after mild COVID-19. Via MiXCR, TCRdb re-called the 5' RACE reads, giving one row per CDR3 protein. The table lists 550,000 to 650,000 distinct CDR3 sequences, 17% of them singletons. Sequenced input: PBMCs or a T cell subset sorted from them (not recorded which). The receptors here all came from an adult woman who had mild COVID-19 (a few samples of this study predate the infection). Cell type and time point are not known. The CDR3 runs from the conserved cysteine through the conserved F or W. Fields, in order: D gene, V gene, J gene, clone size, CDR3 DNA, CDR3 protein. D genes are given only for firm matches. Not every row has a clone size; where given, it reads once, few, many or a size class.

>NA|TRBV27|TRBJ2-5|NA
TGTGCCAGCAGTTTATCCCCCCCTGGGAGCCAGTACTTC
CASSLSPPGSQYF
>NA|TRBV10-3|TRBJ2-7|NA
TGTGCCATCAGCGACAGCAGCTCCTACGAGCAGTACTTC
CAISDSSSYEQYF
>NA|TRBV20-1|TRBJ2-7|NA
TGCAGTGCTAGAGGGAATAGGACAGTAGCCTACGAGCAGTACTTC
CSARGNRTVAYEQYF
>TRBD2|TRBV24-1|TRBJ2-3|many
TGTGCCACCAGTGATTTAACTAGGGGGACTAGCGGCACAGATACGCAGTATTTT
CATSDLTRGTSGTDTQYF
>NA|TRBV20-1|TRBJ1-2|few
TGCAGTGCTAGAGAGGACGGGGGGTATGGCTACACCTTC
CSAREDGGYGYTF
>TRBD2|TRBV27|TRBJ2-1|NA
TGTGCCAGCAGCACTATCGGGGGGTCCAGCTACAATGAGCAGTTCTTC
CASSTIGGSSYNEQFF
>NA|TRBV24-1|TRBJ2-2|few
TGTGCCACCAGTGTCGATTCGACCGGGGAGCTGTTTTTT
CATSVDSTGELFF
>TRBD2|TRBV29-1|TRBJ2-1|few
TGCAGCGTCCGAAGCGGGGTCTACAATGAGCAGTTCTTC
CSVRSGVYNEQFF
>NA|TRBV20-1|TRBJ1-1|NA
TGCAGTGCTAGAGACCGAACAACAGGGAACACTGAAGCTTTCTTT
CSARDRTTGNTEAFF
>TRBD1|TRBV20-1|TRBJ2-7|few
TGCAGTGCCTGGCAGGGGGTGAAAACCTACGAGCAGTACTTC
CSAWQGVKTYEQYF
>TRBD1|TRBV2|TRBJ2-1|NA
TGTGCCAGCAGTGCTATTCCCGGGACAGGGGGAAGAAGGTCCTACAATGAGCAGTTCTTC
CASSAIPGTGGRRSYNEQFF
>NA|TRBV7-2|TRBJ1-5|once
TGTGCCAGCAGCCCTATAGGGGAAATCGCCAATCAGCCCCAGCATTTT
CASSPIGEIANQPQHF
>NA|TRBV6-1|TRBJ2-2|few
TGTGCCAGCACCCGCCGGGACGGATACACCGGGGAGCTGTTTTTT
CASTRRDGYTGELFF
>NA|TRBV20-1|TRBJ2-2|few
TGCAGTGCTAGAGATCCTCGCGGGGCGAACACCGGGGAGCTGTTTTTT
CSARDPRGANTGELFF
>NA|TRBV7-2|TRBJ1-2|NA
TGTGCCAGCAGCTTAGGTCTGAGGGCTCGCTATGGCTACACCTTC
CASSLGLRARYGYTF